What follows is one T cell receptor (beta chain) and its context. Antigen: not known. Germline CDR1 ENHRY, CDR2 SYGVKD. Trimming at V came to 4 bases and at J to 1 base, leaving 6 bases not matched to a gene. The CDR3 runs 17 residues. Profiled with immunoSEQ multiplex PCR; TCRdb holds only in-frame clones, not every one. The sample has about 46,000 clones; about 70% are singletons. This record comes from a study of vaccination effects on CD4 cells after COVID-19. The overall study: Sampling occurred a median 72 days post second dose, range 14 to 241. General study points: After vaccination of healthy people, only 1 of 255 vaccine-induced clones cross-reacted with common cold coronaviruses.

Antigen-specific CD4+ T cells were expanded (with viral peptide pools) by the ViraFEST assay ahead of sequencing. Scientists isolated CD4+ T cells after a roughly 10-day culture period ended. Either the mRNA-1273 or the BNT162b2 vaccine was given to participants as two doses. PBMC cultures contained about 2 million cells per well, 9.5 to 10 IU/ml IL-2 and approximately 9.9 ug/ml peptides. Sequenced material: CD4+ T cells from PBMCs cultured with HCoV-OC43 spike peptides, taken after COVID-19 vaccination. Subset: HCoV-OC43 spike overlapping peptide pool stimulation. This clonotype was sampled from a human donor who received a COVID-19 vaccine. The rearrangement links TRBV10-3 to TRBJ2-1; TRBD2 matches 11 bases. The CDR3 loop is CAISVGSGRGSYNEQFF. CDR3 nucleotide sequence: TGTGCCATCAGTGTAGGTAGCGGGAGGGGGTCCTACAATGAGCAGTTCTTC.